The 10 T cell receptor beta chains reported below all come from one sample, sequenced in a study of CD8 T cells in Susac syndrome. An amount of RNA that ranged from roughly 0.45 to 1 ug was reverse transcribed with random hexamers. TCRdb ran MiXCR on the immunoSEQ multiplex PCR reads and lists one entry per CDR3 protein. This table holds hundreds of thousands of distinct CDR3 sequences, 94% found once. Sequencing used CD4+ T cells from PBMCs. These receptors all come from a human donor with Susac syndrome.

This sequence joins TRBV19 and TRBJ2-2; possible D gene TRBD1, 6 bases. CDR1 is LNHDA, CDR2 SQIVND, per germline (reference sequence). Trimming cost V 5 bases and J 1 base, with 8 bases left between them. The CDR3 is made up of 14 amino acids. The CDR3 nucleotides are TGTGCCAGTAGTCCACAGGGGAACACCGGGGAGCTGTTTTTT. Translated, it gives CASSPQGNTGELFF.

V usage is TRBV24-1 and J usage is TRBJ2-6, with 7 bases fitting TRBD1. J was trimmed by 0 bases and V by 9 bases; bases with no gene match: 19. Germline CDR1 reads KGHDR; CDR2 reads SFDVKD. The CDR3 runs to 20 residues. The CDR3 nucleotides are TGTGCCACCCCCACCTCACCAGAGACAGGGTTACTCTCTGGGGCCAACGTCCTGACTTTC. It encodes CATPTSPETGLLSGANVLTF.

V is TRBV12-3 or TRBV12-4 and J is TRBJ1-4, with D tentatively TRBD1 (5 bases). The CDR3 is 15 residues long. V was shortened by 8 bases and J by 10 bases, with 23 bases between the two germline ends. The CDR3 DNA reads TGTGCCAGCCGATTGGACGGAGGAGGCCAGGGAAAACTGTTTTTT. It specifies CASRLDGGGQGKLFF.

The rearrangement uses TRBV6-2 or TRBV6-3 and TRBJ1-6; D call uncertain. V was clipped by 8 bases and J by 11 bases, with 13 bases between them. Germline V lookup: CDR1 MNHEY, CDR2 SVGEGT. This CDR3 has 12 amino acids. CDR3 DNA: TGTGCCAGCTGGACCCCAGGCCCACCCCTCCACTTT. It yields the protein CASWTPGPPLHF.

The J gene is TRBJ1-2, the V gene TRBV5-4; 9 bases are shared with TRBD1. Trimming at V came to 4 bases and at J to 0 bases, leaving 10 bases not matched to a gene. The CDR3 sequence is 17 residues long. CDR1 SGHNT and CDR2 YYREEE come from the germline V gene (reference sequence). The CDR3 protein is CASSHDRGALANYGYTF. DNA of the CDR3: TGTGCCAGCAGCCATGACAGGGGGGCGCTGGCTAACTATGGCTACACCTTC.

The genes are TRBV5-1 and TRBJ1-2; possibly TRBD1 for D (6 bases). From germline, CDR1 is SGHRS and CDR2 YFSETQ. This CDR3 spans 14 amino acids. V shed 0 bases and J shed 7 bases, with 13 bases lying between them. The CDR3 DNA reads TGCGCCAGCAGCTTGGCCCCCGGGACAACTGGCTACACCTTC. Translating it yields CASSLAPGTTGYTF.

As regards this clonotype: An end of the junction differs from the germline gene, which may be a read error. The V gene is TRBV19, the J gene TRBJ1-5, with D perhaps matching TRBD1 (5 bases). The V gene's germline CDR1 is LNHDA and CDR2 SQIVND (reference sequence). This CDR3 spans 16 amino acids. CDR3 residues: CASSIPRPGNNQPQHF. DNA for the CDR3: TGTGCCAGTAGTATTCCCAGGCCAGGGAATAATCAGCCCCAACATTTT. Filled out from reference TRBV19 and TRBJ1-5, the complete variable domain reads DGGITQSPKYLFRKEGQNVTLSCEQNLNHDAMYWYRQDPGQGLRLIYYSQIVNDFQKGDIAEGYSVSREKKESFPLTVTSAQKNPTAFYLCASSIPRPGNNQPQHFGDGTRLSIL.

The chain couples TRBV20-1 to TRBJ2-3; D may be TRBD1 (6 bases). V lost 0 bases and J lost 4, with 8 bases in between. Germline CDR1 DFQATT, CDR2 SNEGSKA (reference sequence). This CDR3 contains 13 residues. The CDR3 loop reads CSARDRGSDTQYF. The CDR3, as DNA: TGCAGTGCTAGAGATAGGGGGTCAGATACGCAGTATTTT.

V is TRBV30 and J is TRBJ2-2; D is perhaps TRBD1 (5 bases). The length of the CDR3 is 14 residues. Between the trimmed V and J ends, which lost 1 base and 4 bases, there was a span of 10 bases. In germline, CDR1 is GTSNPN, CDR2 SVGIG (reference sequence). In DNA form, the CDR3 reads TGTGCCTGGAGTGGGGGCCCTGGCACCGGGGAGCTGTTTTTT. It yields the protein CAWSGGPGTGELFF.

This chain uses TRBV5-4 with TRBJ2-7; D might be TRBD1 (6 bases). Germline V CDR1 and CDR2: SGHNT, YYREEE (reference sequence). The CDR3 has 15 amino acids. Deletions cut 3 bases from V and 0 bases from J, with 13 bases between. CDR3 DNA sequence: TGTGCCAGCAGCTCAGACCTGGGGGCCTCCTACGAGCAGTACTTC. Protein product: CASSSDLGASYEQYF.